This is a list of T cell receptor beta chains from one sample in a study of blood T cell repertoires in COVID-19. Method: immunoSEQ multiplex PCR; TCRdb's copy keeps in-frame clones and lacks some. The sample consists of approximately 170,000 clones, approximately 85% of them appearing once. Sequencing input: peripheral blood. These receptors originate from a man between 60 and 75 years old who had recovered from COVID-19. Each CDR3 is given with its conserved first and last residue. D genes are given only for firm matches. Size tells how often a clone was seen (once, few, many) or the class of an expanded clone, and some rows leave it out.

j_call: TRBJ1-1; v_call: TRBV7-2; clone_size: .; d_call: .; cdr3_aa: CASSLSRSTEAFF; cdr3_nt: TGTGCCAGCAGCTTAAGCAGGTCCACTGAAGCTTTCTTT
j_call: TRBJ2-2; v_call: TRBV5-6; clone_size: .; d_call: TRBD1; cdr3_aa: CASSSILGQGNTGELFF; cdr3_nt: TGTGCCAGCAGCTCTATACTGGGACAGGGAAACACCGGGGAGCTGTTTTTT
j_call: TRBJ2-5; v_call: TRBV4-1; clone_size: .; d_call: TRBD1; cdr3_aa: CASSQVSRTGQETQYF; cdr3_nt: TGCGCCAGCAGCCAAGTATCCCGGACAGGACAAGAGACCCAGTACTTC
j_call: TRBJ1-5; v_call: TRBV19; clone_size: .; d_call: TRBD1; cdr3_aa: CASSIVTGEQPQHF; cdr3_nt: TGTGCCAGTAGTATAGTAACAGGGGAACAGCCCCAGCATTTT
j_call: TRBJ1-2; v_call: TRBV27; clone_size: .; d_call: TRBD1; cdr3_aa: CASSLSAGTGGLGYGYTF; cdr3_nt: TGTGCCAGCAGTCTCTCCGCCGGGACAGGGGGGCTGGGCTATGGCTACACCTTC
j_call: TRBJ2-3; v_call: TRBV5-4; clone_size: .; d_call: TRBD2; cdr3_aa: CASSPGLAGGPGTDTQYF; cdr3_nt: TGTGCCAGCAGCCCGGGGCTAGCGGGGGGGCCGGGCACAGATACGCAGTATTTT
j_call: TRBJ2-1; v_call: TRBV5-4; clone_size: .; d_call: TRBD2; cdr3_aa: CASSLAAGIYNEQFF; cdr3_nt: TGTGCCAGCAGCTTGGCAGCGGGGATCTACAATGAGCAGTTCTTC
j_call: TRBJ1-6; v_call: TRBV4-1; clone_size: .; d_call: TRBD1; cdr3_aa: CASSQERTGGFSPLHF; cdr3_nt: TGCGCCAGCAGCCAAGAAAGGACAGGAGGTTTCTCACCCCTCCACTTT
j_call: TRBJ1-2; v_call: TRBV3-1/TRBV3-2; clone_size: few; d_call: TRBD1; cdr3_aa: CASSQGLQGYGYTF; cdr3_nt: TGTGCCAGCAGCCAAGGACTACAGGGGTATGGCTACACCTTC
j_call: TRBJ2-5; v_call: TRBV5-1; clone_size: .; d_call: .; cdr3_aa: CASSVTGFQETQYF; cdr3_nt: TGCGCCAGCAGCGTGACCGGGTTCCAAGAGACCCAGTACTTC
j_call: TRBJ2-2; v_call: TRBV7-3; clone_size: few; d_call: TRBD1; cdr3_aa: CASSWDSKNTGELFF; cdr3_nt: TGTGCCAGCAGCTGGGACAGTAAGAACACCGGGGAGCTGTTTTTT
j_call: TRBJ1-1; v_call: TRBV14; clone_size: .; d_call: TRBD1; cdr3_aa: CASSQAQGAGENEAFF; cdr3_nt: TGTGCCAGCAGCCAAGCGCAGGGGGCGGGCGAGAATGAAGCTTTCTTT
j_call: TRBJ1-1; v_call: TRBV19; clone_size: .; d_call: TRBD1; cdr3_aa: CASRIQGLDTEAFF; cdr3_nt: TGTGCCAGTAGAATACAGGGGCTAGACACTGAAGCTTTCTTT
j_call: TRBJ2-5; v_call: TRBV27; clone_size: .; d_call: TRBD1; cdr3_aa: CASSSRGLVQETQYF; cdr3_nt: TGTGCCAGCAGTTCCAGGGGGTTGGTCCAAGAGACCCAGTACTTC
j_call: TRBJ1-2; v_call: TRBV6-6; clone_size: .; d_call: TRBD1; cdr3_aa: CASSRTGSGSVNYGYTF; cdr3_nt: TGTGCCAGCAGTCGGACAGGGAGTGGGTCAGTAAACTATGGCTACACCTTC
j_call: TRBJ1-1; v_call: TRBV7-8; clone_size: .; d_call: TRBD1; cdr3_aa: CASSTGTGFDTEAFF; cdr3_nt: TGTGCCAGCAGCACCGGGACAGGTTTTGACACTGAAGCTTTCTTT
j_call: TRBJ2-4; v_call: TRBV12-5; clone_size: .; d_call: .; cdr3_aa: CASGGSPQYF; cdr3_nt: TGTGCTAGTGGTGGGAGCCCCCAGTACTTC
j_call: TRBJ2-6; v_call: TRBV20-1; clone_size: .; d_call: TRBD2; cdr3_aa: CSASTQIPGLAVSGANVLTF; cdr3_nt: TGCAGTGCTAGTACTCAGATACCGGGACTAGCCGTCTCTGGGGCCAACGTCCTGACTTTC
j_call: TRBJ1-2; v_call: TRBV5-1; clone_size: .; d_call: TRBD1; cdr3_aa: CASSPSDRASYGYTF; cdr3_nt: TGCGCCAGCAGCCCTTCCGACAGGGCCAGCTATGGCTACACCTTC
j_call: TRBJ2-1; v_call: TRBV5-1; clone_size: .; d_call: TRBD1; cdr3_aa: CASSPTSWDRGNEQFF; cdr3_nt: TGCGCCAGCAGCCCGACCAGTTGGGACAGGGGGAATGAGCAGTTCTTC
j_call: TRBJ2-5; v_call: TRBV4-3; clone_size: .; d_call: .; cdr3_aa: CASSQGLAGLPETQYF; cdr3_nt: TGCGCCAGCAGCCAAGGTTTAGCAGGGCTTCCTGAGACCCAGTACTTC
j_call: TRBJ2-5; v_call: TRBV19; clone_size: .; d_call: TRBD1; cdr3_aa: CASSIDAGTGGETQYF; cdr3_nt: TGTGCCAGTAGTATAGATGCCGGGACAGGGGGAGAGACCCAGTACTTC
j_call: TRBJ1-4; v_call: TRBV9; clone_size: .; d_call: .; cdr3_aa: CASSVAGAMGEKLFF; cdr3_nt: TGTGCCAGCAGCGTAGCAGGGGCTATGGGTGAAAAACTGTTTTTT
j_call: TRBJ1-2; v_call: TRBV5-5; clone_size: .; d_call: TRBD1; cdr3_aa: CASSPRDRGYGYTF; cdr3_nt: TGTGCCAGCAGCCCCAGGGACAGGGGATATGGCTACACCTTC
j_call: TRBJ2-2; v_call: TRBV7-3; clone_size: .; d_call: TRBD2; cdr3_aa: CASSSAGRGMTGELFF; cdr3_nt: TGTGCCAGCAGCTCCGCCGGGCGGGGGATGACCGGGGAGCTGTTTTTT
j_call: TRBJ2-6; v_call: TRBV5-6; clone_size: .; d_call: .; cdr3_aa: CASIEGVAGANVLTF; cdr3_nt: TGTGCCAGCATAGAAGGGGTTGCTGGGGCCAACGTCCTGACTTTC
j_call: TRBJ1-1; v_call: TRBV5-6; clone_size: .; d_call: .; cdr3_aa: CASSLYVGPVNTEAFF; cdr3_nt: TGTGCCAGCAGCTTGTACGTGGGCCCCGTGAACACTGAAGCTTTCTTT
j_call: TRBJ1-1; v_call: TRBV5-1; clone_size: .; d_call: TRBD1; cdr3_aa: CASMGQTNTEAFF; cdr3_nt: TGCGCCAGCATGGGACAGACAAACACTGAAGCTTTCTTT
j_call: TRBJ2-7; v_call: TRBV5-4; clone_size: .; d_call: .; cdr3_aa: CASSSRLGGSYEQYF; cdr3_nt: TGTGCCAGCAGCTCGCGGTTAGGGGGATCCTACGAGCAGTACTTC
j_call: TRBJ1-2; v_call: TRBV7-8; clone_size: once; d_call: .; cdr3_aa: CASRATGQSGYTF; cdr3_nt: TGTGCCAGCAGGGCCACGGGACAAAGTGGCTACACCTTC
j_call: TRBJ2-7; v_call: TRBV7-2; clone_size: .; d_call: TRBD1; cdr3_aa: CASSPHGGQVYEQYF; cdr3_nt: TGTGCCAGCAGCCCACACGGGGGACAGGTTTACGAGCAGTACTTC
j_call: TRBJ2-1; v_call: TRBV29-1; clone_size: .; d_call: TRBD2; cdr3_aa: CSGEGLAGEQFF; cdr3_nt: TGCAGCGGGGAAGGACTAGCAGGTGAGCAGTTCTTC
j_call: TRBJ2-7; v_call: TRBV19; clone_size: .; d_call: .; cdr3_aa: CASSKQQGPYEQYF; cdr3_nt: TGTGCCAGTAGTAAGCAACAGGGACCCTACGAGCAGTACTTC
j_call: TRBJ1-2; v_call: TRBV2; clone_size: .; d_call: .; cdr3_aa: CASSDGRGNYGYTF; cdr3_nt: TGTGCCAGCAGTGATGGGAGGGGGAACTATGGCTACACCTTC
j_call: TRBJ1-4; v_call: TRBV18; clone_size: .; d_call: TRBD1; cdr3_aa: CASSPGTGGDEKLFF; cdr3_nt: TGTGCCAGCTCACCAGGGACAGGGGGCGATGAAAAACTGTTTTTT
j_call: TRBJ2-7; v_call: TRBV2; clone_size: once; d_call: TRBD1; cdr3_aa: CASSNSWTGTEQYF; cdr3_nt: TGTGCCAGCAGTAACAGTTGGACAGGGACCGAGCAGTACTTC
j_call: TRBJ1-2; v_call: TRBV5-1; clone_size: .; d_call: .; cdr3_aa: CASSLDGREVGYTF; cdr3_nt: TGCGCCAGCAGCTTGGATGGCAGGGAAGTAGGCTACACCTTC
j_call: TRBJ1-6; v_call: TRBV14; clone_size: .; d_call: .; cdr3_aa: CASSLLSYNSPLHF; cdr3_nt: TGTGCCAGCAGCCTCCTCTCCTATAATTCACCCCTCCACTTT
j_call: TRBJ1-2; v_call: TRBV6-2/TRBV6-3; clone_size: .; d_call: .; cdr3_aa: CASSPQNYYGYTF; cdr3_nt: TGTGCCAGCAGCCCCCAGAATTACTATGGCTACACCTTC
j_call: TRBJ1-4; v_call: TRBV2; clone_size: .; d_call: .; cdr3_aa: CASSEGPPSTNEKLFF; cdr3_nt: TGTGCCAGCAGTGAAGGGCCCCCCTCGACTAATGAAAAACTGTTTTTT
j_call: TRBJ2-2; v_call: TRBV7-2; clone_size: .; d_call: TRBD1; cdr3_aa: CASSLGQGGTGELFF; cdr3_nt: TGTGCCAGCAGCTTGGGACAGGGAGGCACCGGGGAGCTGTTTTTT
j_call: TRBJ2-2; v_call: TRBV19; clone_size: .; d_call: TRBD1; cdr3_aa: CASSMDRTNTGELFF; cdr3_nt: TGTGCCAGTAGTATGGACAGGACGAACACCGGGGAGCTGTTTTTT
j_call: TRBJ2-1; v_call: TRBV5-1; clone_size: .; d_call: .; cdr3_aa: CASSPWANSYNEQFF; cdr3_nt: TGCGCCAGCAGCCCGTGGGCCAACTCCTACAATGAGCAGTTCTTC